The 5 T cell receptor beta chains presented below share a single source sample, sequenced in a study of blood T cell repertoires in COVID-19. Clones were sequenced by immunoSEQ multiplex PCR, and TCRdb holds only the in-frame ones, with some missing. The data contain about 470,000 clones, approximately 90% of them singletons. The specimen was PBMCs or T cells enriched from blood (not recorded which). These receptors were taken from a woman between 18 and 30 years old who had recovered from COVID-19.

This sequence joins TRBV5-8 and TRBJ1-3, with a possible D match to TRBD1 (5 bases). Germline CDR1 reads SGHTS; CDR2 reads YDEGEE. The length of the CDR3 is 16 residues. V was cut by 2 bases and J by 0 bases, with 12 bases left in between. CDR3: CASSLLQVISGNTIYF. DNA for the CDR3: TGTGCCAGCAGCTTATTACAGGTTATCTCTGGAAACACCATATATTTT.

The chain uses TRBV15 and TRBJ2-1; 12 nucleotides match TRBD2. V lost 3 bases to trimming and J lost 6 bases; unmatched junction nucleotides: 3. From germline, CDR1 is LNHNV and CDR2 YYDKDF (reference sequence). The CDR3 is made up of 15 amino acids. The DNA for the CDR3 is TGTGCCACCAGCAGCCCTAGCGGGGGGGTCAATGAGCAGTTCTTC. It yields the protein CATSSPSGGVNEQFF. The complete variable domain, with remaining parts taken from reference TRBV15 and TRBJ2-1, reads DAMVIQNPRYQVTQFGKPVTLSCSQTLNHNVMYWYQQKSSQAPKLLFHYYDKDFNNEADTPDNFQSRRPNTSFCFLDIRSPGLGDTAMYLCATSSPSGGVNEQFFGPGTRLTVL.

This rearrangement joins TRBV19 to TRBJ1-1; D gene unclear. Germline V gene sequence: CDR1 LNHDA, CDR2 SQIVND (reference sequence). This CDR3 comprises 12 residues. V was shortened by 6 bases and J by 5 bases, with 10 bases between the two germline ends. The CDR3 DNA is TGTGCCAGTAGAAATCGAGGGACTGAAGCTTTCTTT. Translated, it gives CASRNRGTEAFF.

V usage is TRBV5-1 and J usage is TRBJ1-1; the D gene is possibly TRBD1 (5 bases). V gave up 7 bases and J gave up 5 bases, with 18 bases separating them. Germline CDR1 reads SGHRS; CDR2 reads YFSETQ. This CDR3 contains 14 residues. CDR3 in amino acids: CASQGLPKGTEAFF. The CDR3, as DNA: TGCGCCAGCCAGGGACTTCCTAAGGGGACTGAAGCTTTCTTT.

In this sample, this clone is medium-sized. CDR3 coding DNA: TGTGCCAGGCCGACAGGTAGTGGAAAACTGTTTTTT. Its translation: CARPTGSGKLFF. The chain carries TRBV2 and TRBJ1-4; D might be TRBD1 (6 bases). The V and J ends lost 9 bases and 10 bases respectively, with 15 bases between them. The germline gives CDR1 SNHLY, CDR2 FYNNEI. This CDR3 comprises 12 residues.